The following is a T cell receptor beta chain sequence with its context. This record belongs to a study of cytomegalovirus exposure and HLA in healthy donors. This CDR3 has 15 residues. J was trimmed by 0 bases and V by 5 bases; bases with no gene match: 4. In germline, CDR1 is MNHEY, CDR2 SMNVEV (reference sequence). All the people who gave samples were healthy bone marrow donors. PCR was performed using 60 Vbeta and 13 Jbeta primers. Using immunoSEQ multiplex PCR, the repertoire was profiled, and TCRdb retains in-frame clones only, with some absent. The sample contains around 110,000 clones, around 77% of which appear only once.

This rearrangement joins TRBV27 to TRBJ2-7; 10 positions agree with TRBD1. The receptor comes from a male donor in good health and CMV-seronegative. The sample comprised PBMCs. The CDR3 sequence is CASSRTGGSSYEQYF. CDR3 bases: TGTGCCAGCAGTCGGACAGGGGGTTCCTCCTACGAGCAGTACTTC.